The 13 T cell receptor beta chains below were found in one sample sequenced in a study of blood T cell repertoires in COVID-19. Assay: immunoSEQ multiplex PCR; the TCRdb copy retains only in-frame clones and omits some. This table has 190,000 or so clones, around 87% appearing once. Sample: peripheral blood. All receptors derive from a man aged 35 to 55 with active or convalescent COVID-19.

This clone was seen only a few times. The chain carries TRBV3-1 (or the pseudogene TRBV3-2) and TRBJ1-5, with D uncertain. Germline V gene data show CDR1 as LGHDT and CDR2 as YNNKEL (reference sequence). Trimming took 0 bases from V and 2 from J, leaving 14 bases between them. This CDR3 is built from 17 residues. The CDR3 region is CASSQEYLGMGNQPQHF. The CDR3 bases are TGTGCCAGCAGCCAAGAATATCTCGGGATGGGCAATCAGCCCCAGCATTTT.

The genes are TRBV4-1 and TRBJ1-3; D unresolved. V lost 0 bases to trimming and J lost 1 base, with 7 bases between them. This CDR3 is 15 amino acids long. Germline V lookup: CDR1 MGHRA, CDR2 YSYEKL. The CDR3 nucleotides read TGCGCCAGCAGCCAAGATCTGTTATCTGGAAACACCATATATTTT. Its translation is CASSQDLLSGNTIYF.

The chain joins TRBV12-3 or TRBV12-4 to TRBJ1-2, with D possibly matching TRBD1 (6 bases). CDR3 length equals 13 residues. V was trimmed by 5 bases and J by 5 bases, leaving 12 bases between them. Written as DNA, the CDR3 is TGTGCCAGCAGTACCGGGACAAATTATGGCTACACCTTC. Its translation is CASSTGTNYGYTF.

This clone was seen a handful of times. This chain uses TRBV11-2 with TRBJ1-1; D may be TRBD1 (5 bases). The V end was cut by 1 base, the J end by 8 bases, with 11 bases between. The CDR3 is made up of 13 amino acids. Germline values: CDR1 SGHAT, CDR2 FQNNGV. The CDR3 region has the DNA TGTGCCAGCAGCTTAGCAGAGGCAGGGGAAGCTTTCTTT. It yields the protein CASSLAEAGEAFF.

The chain joins TRBV6-1 to TRBJ2-2; D is undetermined. Trimming pared 3 bases from V and 1 base from J, leaving 6 bases between. The germline CDR1 and CDR2 sequences are MNHNS and SASEGT. The CDR3 sequence is 14 residues long. The DNA of the CDR3 is TGTGCCAGCAGTGAGCCAGGGAACACCGGGGAGCTGTTTTTT. This gives the protein CASSEPGNTGELFF.

The rearrangement uses TRBV15 and TRBJ1-5; weak D call: TRBD1 (5 bases). This CDR3 spans 16 amino acids. Germline V lookup: CDR1 LNHNV, CDR2 YYDKDF (reference sequence). The germline V and J ends were trimmed by 5 bases and 7 bases, with 21 bases remaining between them. CDR3 DNA: TGTGCCACCAGCCAGTCAAGAAAGCAGGGCGGCCAGCCCCAGCATTTT. Translating it yields CATSQSRKQGGQPQHF.

V is TRBV18 and J is TRBJ1-6; D gene uncertain. Per the germline V gene, CDR1 is KGHSH and CDR2 is LQKENI. V gave up 2 bases and J gave up 7 bases, with 12 bases separating them. The CDR3 consists of 15 residues. For the CDR3, the DNA is TGTGCCAGCTCACCAACGGGATATTGGAATTCACCCCTCCACTTT. Protein product: CASSPTGYWNSPLHF.

This clone appeared a few times. This rearrangement joins TRBV6-5 to TRBJ2-4, with D maybe TRBD1 (6 bases). V was pared by 10 bases and J by 3 bases, with 16 bases between. CDR1 and CDR2 (germline): MNHEY, SVGAGI. The CDR3 sequence is 14 residues long. Here the CDR3 reads CATAEPGHKNIQYF. The DNA for the CDR3 is TGTGCCACCGCCGAACCGGGACACAAAAACATTCAGTACTTC.

V is TRBV7-2 and J is TRBJ2-7; D not certain. Germline assignment: CDR1 SGHTA and CDR2 FQGNSA. With 5 bases removed from V and 6 bases from J, the gap between germline ends came to 14 bases. This CDR3 is built from 13 residues. Written as DNA, the CDR3 is TGTGCCAGCAGCACAACCCACCGCTCCGAGCAGTACTTC. As protein: CASSTTHRSEQYF.

Only a few counts were recorded for this clone. The chain has TRBV2 and TRBJ2-7; 11 nucleotides agree with TRBD2. The CDR3 is made up of 16 amino acids. Trimming cost V 4 bases and J 2 bases; bases outside gene matches: 7. Germline-derived CDR1 and CDR2 are SNHLY and FYNNEI. CDR3 protein: CASSVLAGVRTYEQYF. The CDR3 DNA follows: TGTGCCAGCAGTGTACTAGCGGGGGTCCGGACCTACGAGCAGTACTTC.

CDR3 coding DNA: TGTGCCATCGGACAGGGGCCAAGCACTGAAGCTTTCTTT. It codes for CAIGQGPSTEAFF. The chain joins TRBV5-5 to TRBJ1-1; 9 bases line up with TRBD1. CDR1 is SGHKS and CDR2 is YYEKEE in the germline V gene (reference sequence). The V segment lost 9 bases and the J segment 4 bases; nucleotides outside the gene matches: 7. The CDR3 extends over 13 amino acids.

J is TRBJ2-7 and V is TRBV2; TRBD2 matches at 8 bases. This CDR3 is 13 amino acids long. The J segment lost 7 bases and the V segment lost 5 bases, leaving 7 bases of the junction unmatched. Germline CDR1 and CDR2: SNHLY and FYNNEI. DNA for the CDR3: TGTGCCAGCAGTCCGGGGGGGCCGAAGGAGCAGTACTTC. Translated: CASSPGGPKEQYF.

The V call is TRBV4-2, the J call TRBJ2-5; possibly TRBD1 for D (6 bases). The CDR3 spans 15 residues. V gave up 5 bases and J gave up 1 base, with 14 bases separating them. From germline, CDR1 is LGHNA and CDR2 YNFKEQ. CDR3 DNA sequence: TGTGCCAGCAGCGTTCGGACAGCAGGCCAAGAGACCCAGTACTTC. Translated, it gives CASSVRTAGQETQYF.